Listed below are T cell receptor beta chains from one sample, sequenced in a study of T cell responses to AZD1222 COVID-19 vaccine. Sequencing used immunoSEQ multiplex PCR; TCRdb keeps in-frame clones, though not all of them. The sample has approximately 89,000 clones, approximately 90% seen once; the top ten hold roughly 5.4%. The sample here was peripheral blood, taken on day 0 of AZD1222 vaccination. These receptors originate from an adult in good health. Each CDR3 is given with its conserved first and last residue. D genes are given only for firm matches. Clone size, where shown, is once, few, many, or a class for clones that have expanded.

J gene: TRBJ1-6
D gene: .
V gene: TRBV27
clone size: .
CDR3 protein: CASSLRYTNSPLHF
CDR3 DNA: TGTGCCAGCAGTCTACGATATACGAATTCACCCCTCCACTTT

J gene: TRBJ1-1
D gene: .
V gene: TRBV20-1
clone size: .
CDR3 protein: CSARTTGAFF
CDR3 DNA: TGCAGTGCTAGAACCACAGGGGCTTTCTTT

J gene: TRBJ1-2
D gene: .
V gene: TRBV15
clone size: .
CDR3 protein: CATSRDPIGGYTF
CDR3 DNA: TGTGCCACCAGCAGAGATCCAATCGGGGGCTACACCTTC

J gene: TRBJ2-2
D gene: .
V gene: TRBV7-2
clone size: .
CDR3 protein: CASSPPGSFAGELFF
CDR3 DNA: TGTGCCAGCAGCCCGCCGGGGTCTTTTGCCGGGGAGCTGTTTTTT

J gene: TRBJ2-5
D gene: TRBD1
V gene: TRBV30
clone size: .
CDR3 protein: CAWDDGTAQETQYF
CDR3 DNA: TGTGCCTGGGACGACGGGACAGCTCAAGAGACCCAGTACTTC

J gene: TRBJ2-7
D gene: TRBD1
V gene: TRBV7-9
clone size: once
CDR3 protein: CASSLELLGDTGGREQYF
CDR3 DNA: TGTGCCAGCAGCTTAGAACTTTTGGGGGACACAGGGGGCCGGGAGCAGTACTTC

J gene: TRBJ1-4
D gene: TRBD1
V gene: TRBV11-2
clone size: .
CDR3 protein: CASSQIIGTGREKLFF
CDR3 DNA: TGTGCCAGCAGCCAAATTATCGGGACAGGGAGAGAAAAACTGTTTTTT

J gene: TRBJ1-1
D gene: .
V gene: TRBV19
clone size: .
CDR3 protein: CASSFADERAFF
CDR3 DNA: TGTGCCAGTAGTTTCGCTGATGAGAGAGCTTTCTTT

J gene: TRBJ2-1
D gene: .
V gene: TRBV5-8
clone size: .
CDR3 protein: CASSLIGEQFF
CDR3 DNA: TGTGCCAGCAGCTTGATTGGCGAGCAGTTCTTC

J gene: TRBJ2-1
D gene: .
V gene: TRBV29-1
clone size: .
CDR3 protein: CSAPLGGNNEQFF
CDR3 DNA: TGCAGCGCCCCCCTTGGGGGGAACAATGAGCAGTTCTTC

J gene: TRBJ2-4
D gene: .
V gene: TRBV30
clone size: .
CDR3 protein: CAWTPLSGTLAKNIQYF
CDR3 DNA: TGTGCCTGGACCCCCCTTAGCGGAACTTTAGCCAAAAACATTCAGTACTTC

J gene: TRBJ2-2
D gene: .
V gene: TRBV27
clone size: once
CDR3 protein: CASSFRRGTGELFF
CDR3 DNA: TGTGCCAGCAGTTTCCGTAGGGGTACCGGGGAGCTGTTTTTT

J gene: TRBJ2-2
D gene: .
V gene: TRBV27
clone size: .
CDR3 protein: CASSPRGVGELFF
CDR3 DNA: TGTGCCAGCAGCCCAAGGGGGGTCGGGGAGCTGTTTTTT

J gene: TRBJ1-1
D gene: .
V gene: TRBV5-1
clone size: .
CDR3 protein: CASSFGTDNTEAFF
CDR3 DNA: TGCGCCAGCAGCTTCGGGACGGACAACACTGAAGCTTTCTTT

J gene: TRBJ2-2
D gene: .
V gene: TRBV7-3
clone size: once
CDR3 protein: CASSSLRGNTGELFF
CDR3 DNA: TGTGCCAGCAGCTCCCTCAGGGGGAACACCGGGGAGCTGTTTTTT

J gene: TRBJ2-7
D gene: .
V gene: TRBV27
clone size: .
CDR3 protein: CASSSSYEQYF
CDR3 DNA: TGTGCCAGCAGTTCCTCCTACGAGCAGTACTTC

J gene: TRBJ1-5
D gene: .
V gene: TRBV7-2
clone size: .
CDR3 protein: CASSPGVVQPQHF
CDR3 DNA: TGTGCCAGCTCTCCTGGGGTAGTTCAGCCCCAGCATTTT

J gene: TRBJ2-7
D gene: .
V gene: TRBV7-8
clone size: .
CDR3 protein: CASSQGQPGRSYEQYF
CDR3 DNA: TGTGCCAGCAGCCAAGGCCAACCAGGACGGTCCTACGAGCAGTACTTC